This T cell receptor beta chain was sequenced for a study of T cells in Graves' hyperthyroidism and ophthalmopathy (dated by TCRdb to between 2018 and 2021). Context from the whole study: Peripheral blood samples were taken at the time of initial diagnosis, prior to any treatment. A discovery cohort of roughly 96 patients, approximately 45 with Graves' ophthalmopathy and more than 55 with stable Graves' hyperthyroidism, was used to find distinguishing TCR V-J signatures. Whether ophthalmopathy could be predicted prospectively was tested in an independent validation cohort made up of roughly 20 hyperthyroidism patients plus 17 patients who later progressed to ophthalmopathy. The roughly 90 discovery patients were divided at random into training and test sets in a 7:3 ratio. The study also compared thyroid tissue and blood T-cell repertoires from several Graves' hyperthyroidism patients. After blood sampling, hyperthyroidism patients were treated with methimazole at a starting dose of 30 mg daily, and ophthalmopathy patients were treated with high-dose intravenous methylprednisolone. According to the paper, TCR Vbeta CDR3 sequencing was carried out on over 130 peripheral blood samples, which came from approximately 41 ophthalmopathy, 70 to 80 hyperthyroidism and approximately 17 progressor patients. The investigation overall reported the following: Sample size was not statistically predetermined, and blinding of investigators to group allocation was not performed. Blood samples also contained most of the expanded thyroid clonotypes (frequency above 0.001), which suggests that blood repertoires may reflect thyroid immune responses. In validation, the model predicted progression to ophthalmopathy with 65% to 71% sensitivity and less than 75% specificity, a median of 6.5 months before onset. A model built on a 13 V-J signature distinguished ophthalmopathy from stable hyperthyroidism, reaching 85% to 90% sensitivity and 81.08% specificity in cross-validation and 80%/75% in testing.

This clonotype was counted between two and nine times. Its target antigen remains unknown. No per-base quality is available; no much larger clone lies one base away. A patient counted as having stable Graves' hyperthyroidism if no progression to ophthalmopathy occurred over 18 months of follow-up. The hyperthyroidism patients were between 18 and 65 years old and newly diagnosed, with a disease duration of less than 2 months. Any patient with an uncontrolled infection, another autoimmune disease, pregnancy or lactation was excluded. Clinical symptoms, serum thyroxine and TRAb, thyroid ultrasound, and orbital computed tomography formed the basis for the diagnoses. Ficoll-Paque density gradient centrifugation was used to isolate PBMCs from about 9.4 ml of fresh peripheral blood. Total RNA was extracted with Trizol reagent, and quality was checked on an Agilent 2100 Bioanalyzer. The CDR3 sequence holds 15 residues, the cysteine and phenylalanine included. Only CDR3 DNA is held: 45 bases, read in frame from base 1. From a lookup of the germline V gene, CDR1 and CDR2 are SGHRS and YFSETQ. Trimming removed 5 bases from V and 0 bases from J, leaving 14 bases between the germline ends.

The TCR beta CDR3 regions were amplified from RNA transcripts. A first-round RT-PCR of the TCR CDR3 used the HTBI primer set with the Qiagen OneStep RT-PCR kit. A second multiplex PCR round built the libraries, followed by size selection and purification. Libraries were sequenced paired-end with 100 bp reads on an Illumina HiSeq2000. On the study's bioinformatics: SOAPnuke was used to process the raw data, removing reads that contained adapters or uncalled bases, had a mean Phred below 15, or lacked an exact match to the constant primer or identifier. COPE v1.2.5 was used to merge high-quality paired reads, and clonotypes were defined as unique nucleotide sequences. MiTCR v1.1 was used to align clonotypes to the IMGT TRBV, TRBD and TRBJ reference segments. Analysis was restricted to V-J combinations with a frequency above 0.0001, which covered roughly 99% of repertoires. A TCS score was defined as the ratio of F50 (clonal expansion) to E x V (chaos), with BLOSUM62-based TCRdist applied between CDR3 peptides within each V-J. Welch's t-statistics and random forest reduced fewer than 600 V-J features to roughly 13, which were used in a naive Bayes classifier (R e1071). TCRdb cleaned the public reads at Q25 with fastp, built clones with MiXCR and kept in-frame beta chains. Each entry is one CDR3 protein sequence, shown with its most common DNA and genes. For this entry, the V and J calls and clone size follow TCRdb and not the study's own pipeline. The sample records fewer than 600,000 distinct CDR3 sequences, around an eighth of which are singletons. The ten biggest clones cover roughly 17% of the sample.

The sequence joins TRBV5-1 to TRBJ2-5; no D gene call is confident. Specimen: blood. The TCR comes from a woman aged 18-29 years with Graves' hyperthyroidism. The CDR3 in this case is CASRQVRSYQETQYF. DNA sequence: TGCGCCAGCAGGCAAGTAAGGAGCTACCAAGAGACCCAGTACTTC. The reference TRBV5-1 and TRBJ2-5 proteins fill in what lies around the CDR3, so the full variable domain reads KAGVTQTPRYLIKTRGQQVTLSCSPISGHRSVSWYQQTPGQGLQFLFEYFSETQRNKGNFPGRFSGRQFSNSRSEMNVSTLELGDSALYLCASRQVRSYQETQYFGPGTRLLVL.